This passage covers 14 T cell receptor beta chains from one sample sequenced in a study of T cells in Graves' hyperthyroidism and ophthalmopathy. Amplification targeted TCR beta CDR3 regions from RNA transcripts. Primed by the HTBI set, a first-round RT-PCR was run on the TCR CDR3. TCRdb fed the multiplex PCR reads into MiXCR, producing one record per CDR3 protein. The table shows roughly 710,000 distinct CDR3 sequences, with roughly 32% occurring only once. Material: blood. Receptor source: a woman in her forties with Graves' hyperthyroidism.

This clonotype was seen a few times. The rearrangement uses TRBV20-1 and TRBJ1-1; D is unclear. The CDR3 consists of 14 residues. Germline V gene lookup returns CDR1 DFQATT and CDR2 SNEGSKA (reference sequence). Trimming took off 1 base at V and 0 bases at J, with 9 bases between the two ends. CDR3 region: CSARVGGMNTEAFF. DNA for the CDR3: TGCAGTGCTAGAGTGGGCGGGATGAACACTGAAGCTTTCTTT.

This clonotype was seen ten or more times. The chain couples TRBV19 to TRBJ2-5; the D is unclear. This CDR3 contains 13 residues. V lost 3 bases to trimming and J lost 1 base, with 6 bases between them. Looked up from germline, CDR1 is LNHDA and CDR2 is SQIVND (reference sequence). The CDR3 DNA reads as TGTGCCAGTAGTATTACGAGCCAAGAGACCCAGTACTTC. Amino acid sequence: CASSITSQETQYF.

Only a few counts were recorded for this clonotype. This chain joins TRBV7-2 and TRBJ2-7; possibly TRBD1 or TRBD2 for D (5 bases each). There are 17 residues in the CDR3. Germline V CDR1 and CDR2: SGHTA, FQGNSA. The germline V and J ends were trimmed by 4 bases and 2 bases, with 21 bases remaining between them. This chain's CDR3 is CASSSQVGTSFPYEQYF. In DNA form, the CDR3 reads TGTGCCAGCAGCTCCCAGGTGGGGACCTCCTTTCCCTACGAGCAGTACTTC.

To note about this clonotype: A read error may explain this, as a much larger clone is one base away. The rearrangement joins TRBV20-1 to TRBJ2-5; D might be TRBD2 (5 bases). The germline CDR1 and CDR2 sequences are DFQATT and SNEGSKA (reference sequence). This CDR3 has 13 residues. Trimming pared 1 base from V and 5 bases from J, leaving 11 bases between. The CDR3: CSARGEGAETQYF. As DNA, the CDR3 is TGCAGTGCTAGAGGAGAGGGTGCGGAGACCCAGTACTTC.

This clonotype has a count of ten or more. The CDR3 region has the DNA TGCGCCAGCAGCTTGGCCTCAGGGAGCTCTGGGGCCAACGTCCTGACTTTC. This codes for CASSLASGSSGANVLTF. This chain uses TRBV5-1 with TRBJ2-6; the D gene could be TRBD1 or TRBD2 (5 bases each). The V gene's germline CDR1 is SGHRS and CDR2 YFSETQ. CDR3 length equals 17 residues. V shed 0 bases and J shed 0 bases, with 10 bases lying between them.

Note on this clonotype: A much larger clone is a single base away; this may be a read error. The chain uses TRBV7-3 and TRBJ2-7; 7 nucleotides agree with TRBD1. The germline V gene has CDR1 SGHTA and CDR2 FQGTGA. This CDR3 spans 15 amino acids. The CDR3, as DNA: TGTGCCGGCAGTAAGACCGGGACAGACTCCTACGAGCAGTACTTC. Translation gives CAGSKTGTDSYEQYF.

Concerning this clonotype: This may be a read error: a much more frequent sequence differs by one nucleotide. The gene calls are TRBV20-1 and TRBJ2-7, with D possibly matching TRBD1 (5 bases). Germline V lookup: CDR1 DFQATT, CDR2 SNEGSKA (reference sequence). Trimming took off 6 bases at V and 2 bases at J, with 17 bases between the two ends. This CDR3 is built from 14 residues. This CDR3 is CSAGDSPGPYEQYF. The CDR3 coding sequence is TGCAGTGCGGGTGACAGCCCAGGCCCCTACGAGCAGTACTTC.

CDR3 protein: CSAGRQGDGTEAFF. CDR3 nucleotides: TGCAGCGCTGGACGGCAGGGAGATGGCACTGAAGCTTTCTTT. The chain couples TRBV29-1 to TRBJ1-1; D possibly corresponds to TRBD1 (5 bases). The CDR3 totals 14 residues. Germline CDR1 is SQVTM and CDR2 is ANQGSEA. The ends were cut back, 7 bases at V and 4 bases at J, with 19 bases in the middle.

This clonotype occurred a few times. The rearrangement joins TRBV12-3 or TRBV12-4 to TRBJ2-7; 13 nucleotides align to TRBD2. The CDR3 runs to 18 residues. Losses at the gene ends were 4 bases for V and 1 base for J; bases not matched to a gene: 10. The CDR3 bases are TGTGCCAGCAGTTACCCCCGGACTAGCGGGGGCCCGTCCTACGAGCAGTACTTC. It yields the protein CASSYPRTSGGPSYEQYF.

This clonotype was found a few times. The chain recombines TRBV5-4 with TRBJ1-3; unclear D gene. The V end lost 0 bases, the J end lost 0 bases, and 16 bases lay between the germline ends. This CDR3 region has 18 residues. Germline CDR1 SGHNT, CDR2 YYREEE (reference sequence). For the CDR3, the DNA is TGTGCCAGCAGCTTGGTAAAATTGCGGATGAGCTCTGGAAACACCATATATTTT. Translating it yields CASSLVKLRMSSGNTIYF.

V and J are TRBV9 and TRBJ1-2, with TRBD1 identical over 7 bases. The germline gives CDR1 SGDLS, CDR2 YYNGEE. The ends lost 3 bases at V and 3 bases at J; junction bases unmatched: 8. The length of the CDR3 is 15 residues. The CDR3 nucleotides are TGTGCCAGCAGCGGGACACAGGGGACCCACTATGGCTACACCTTC. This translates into CASSGTQGTHYGYTF.

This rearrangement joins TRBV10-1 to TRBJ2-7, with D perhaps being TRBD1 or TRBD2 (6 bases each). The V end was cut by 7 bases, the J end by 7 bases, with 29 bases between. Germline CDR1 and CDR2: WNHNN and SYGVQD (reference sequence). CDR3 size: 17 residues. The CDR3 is CASIDRDGGVLRLEQYF. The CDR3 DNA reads TGCGCCAGCATAGACCGGGACGGGGGCGTTCTAAGGTTGGAGCAGTACTTC.

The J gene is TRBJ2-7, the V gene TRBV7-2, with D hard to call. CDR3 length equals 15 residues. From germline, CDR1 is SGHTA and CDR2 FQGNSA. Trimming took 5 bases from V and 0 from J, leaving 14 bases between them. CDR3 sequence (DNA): TGTGCCAGCAGCCATCCAGCTACAAGCTCCTACGAGCAGTACTTC. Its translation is CASSHPATSSYEQYF. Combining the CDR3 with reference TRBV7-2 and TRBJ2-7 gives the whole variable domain GAGVSQSPSNKVTEKGKDVELRCDPISGHTALYWYRQSLGQGLEFLIYFQGNSAPDKSGLPSDRFSAERTGGSVSTLTIQRTQQEDSAVYLCASSHPATSSYEQYFGPGTRLTVT.

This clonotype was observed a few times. The CDR3 here is CASSQQAGGTYEQYF. Here the CDR3 DNA reads TGTGCCAGCAGCCAACAAGCGGGGGGGACCTACGAGCAGTACTTC. V usage is TRBV9 and J usage is TRBJ2-7, with 10 bases identical to TRBD2. Germline V gives CDR1 SGDLS, CDR2 YYNGEE. J lost 2 bases, V lost 4 bases, and 6 bases had no gene match. This CDR3 comprises 15 residues. The entire variable domain, with the rest obtained from reference TRBV9 and TRBJ2-7, is as follows: DSGVTQTPKHLITATGQRVTLRCSPRSGDLSVYWYQQSLDQGLQFLIQYYNGEERAKGNILERFSAQQFPDLHSELNLSSLELGDSALYFCASSQQAGGTYEQYFGPGTRLTVT.